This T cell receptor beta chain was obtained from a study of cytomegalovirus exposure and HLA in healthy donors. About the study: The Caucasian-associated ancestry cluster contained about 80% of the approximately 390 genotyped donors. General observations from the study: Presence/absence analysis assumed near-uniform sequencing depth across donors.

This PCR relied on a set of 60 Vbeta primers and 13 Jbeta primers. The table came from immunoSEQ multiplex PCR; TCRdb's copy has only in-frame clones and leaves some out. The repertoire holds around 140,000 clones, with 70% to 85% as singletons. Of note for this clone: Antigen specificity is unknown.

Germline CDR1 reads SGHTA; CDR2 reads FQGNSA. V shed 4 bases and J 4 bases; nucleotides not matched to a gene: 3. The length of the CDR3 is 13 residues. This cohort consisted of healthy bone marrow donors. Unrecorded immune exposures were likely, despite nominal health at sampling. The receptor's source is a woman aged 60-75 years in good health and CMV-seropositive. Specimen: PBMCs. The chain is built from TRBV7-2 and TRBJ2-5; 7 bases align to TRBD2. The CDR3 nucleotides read TGTGCCAGCAGCTCGACTAGCCGAGAGACCCAGTACTTC. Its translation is CASSSTSRETQYF.